This paragraph covers one TCR beta chain sequence. This CDR3 spans 16 amino acids. CDR1 is LNHDA and CDR2 is SQIVND in the germline V gene (reference sequence). V dropped 6 bases and J dropped 4; count of bases not matched to a gene: 10. This record belongs to a study of technical replicates of blood from several donors. Generated by immunoSEQ multiplex PCR, the TCRdb table keeps only in-frame clones and is missing some. This table holds around 83,000 clones, approximately 95% found once. The sequenced sample consisted of T cells isolated from PBMCs. V is TRBV19 and J is TRBJ1-4; 8 nucleotides align to TRBD1. This receptor was identified in a human donor in good health. The chain's CDR3 is CASRQQGVESNEKLFF. DNA for the CDR3: TGTGCCAGTAGGCAACAGGGGGTTGAGAGTAATGAAAAACTGTTTTTT.